This TCR beta chain was sequenced for a study of a mutant IDH1 vaccine in newly diagnosed glioma. The overall study: Patients got radiotherapy, temozolomide, or both beforehand, and most got both.

Sequenced by immunoSEQ multiplex PCR; TCRdb stores in-frame clones only, minus some. The sample has roughly 70,000 clones, approximately 86% seen once; the top ten hold 2.9%. This clone was seen only once. Its antigen is not identified. V was clipped by 6 bases and J by 5 bases, with 10 bases between them. The CDR3 covers 12 residues. Looked up from germline, CDR1 is SNHLY and CDR2 is FYNNEI. Indicated time point: baseline, week 1 (first vaccination visit). Treatment here: pre-vaccination baseline after standard-of-care therapy. Each astrocytoma in the donors was new, WHO grade 3 or 4, IDH1-mutant and ATRX-lost. Whole-study results and caveats: The authors found pseudoprogression apparently unrelated to changes in top peripheral T cell clonotypes. Altogether, 93.3% of patients exhibited vaccine-induced immune responses.

This sequence was found in a man between 25 and 39 years old with glioma. This chain uses TRBV2 with TRBJ2-5, with D perhaps TRBD2 (6 bases). Source: PBMCs, taken from a glioma patient treated with radiotherapy, temozolomide or both. CDR3 coding DNA: TGTGCCAGCAGAGGAGGGGTCGAGACCCAGTACTTC. It codes for CASRGGVETQYF.